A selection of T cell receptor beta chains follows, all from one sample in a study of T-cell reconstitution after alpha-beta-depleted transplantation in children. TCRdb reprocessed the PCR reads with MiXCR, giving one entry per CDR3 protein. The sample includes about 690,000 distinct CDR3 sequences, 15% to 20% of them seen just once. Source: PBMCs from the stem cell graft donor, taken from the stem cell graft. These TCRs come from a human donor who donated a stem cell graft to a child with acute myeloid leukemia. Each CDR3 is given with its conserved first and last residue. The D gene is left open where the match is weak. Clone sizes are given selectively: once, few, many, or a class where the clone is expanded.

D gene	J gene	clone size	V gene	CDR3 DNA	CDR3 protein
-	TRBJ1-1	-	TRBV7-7	TGTGCCAGCAGCTTACATCAGGGAACTGAAGCTTTCTTT	CASSLHQGTEAFF
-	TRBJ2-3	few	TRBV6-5	TGTGCCAGCAGTTACCCCCCAGGGGCTATAGCAGATACGCAGTATTTT	CASSYPPGAIADTQYF
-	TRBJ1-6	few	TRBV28	TGTGCCAGCAGGGTCGACGGTAGTTCACCCCTCCACTTT	CASRVDGSSPLHF
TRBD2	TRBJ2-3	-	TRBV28	TGTGCCAGCAGTTTAGGGAGGGAACTGGCAGAAACAGATACGCAGTATTTT	CASSLGRELAETDTQYF
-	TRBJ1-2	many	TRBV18	TGTGCCAGCTCACCACTCGGGCCGGGCTATGGCTACACCTTC	CASSPLGPGYGYTF
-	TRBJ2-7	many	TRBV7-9	TGTGCCAGCAGCTGGGCAGGGCCCGTCCGCGAGCAGTACTTC	CASSWAGPVREQYF
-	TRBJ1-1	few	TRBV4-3	TGCGCCAGCAGCCAAGATGAGAGGGTTTATACTGAAGCTTTCTTT	CASSQDERVYTEAFF
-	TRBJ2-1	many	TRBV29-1	TGCAGCGTTGAGGTTCTTCAAATCGGGAATGAGCAGTTCTTC	CSVEVLQIGNEQFF
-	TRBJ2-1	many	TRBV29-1	TGCAGCGTTCAAACAGGGCGTGAGCAGTTCTTC	CSVQTGREQFF
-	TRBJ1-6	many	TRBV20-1	TGCAGTGCTAGAGGGGAGGTCAGCGGGAATTCACCCCTCCACTTT	CSARGEVSGNSPLHF
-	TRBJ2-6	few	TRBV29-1	TGCAGCGTGAGGGGAGACTCTGGGGCCAACGTCCTGACTTTC	CSVRGDSGANVLTF
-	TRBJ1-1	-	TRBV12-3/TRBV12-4	TGTGCCAGCAGTTTTTCAGGGATGAACACTGAAGCTTTCTTT	CASSFSGMNTEAFF
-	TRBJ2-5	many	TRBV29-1	TGCAGCGTTGAGAGGGACATTCACCAAGAGACCCAGTACTTC	CSVERDIHQETQYF
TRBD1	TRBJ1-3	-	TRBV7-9	TGTGCCAGCAGCCAGGGGGTGGACAGGCGACGAGGAAACACCATATATTTT	CASSQGVDRRRGNTIYF
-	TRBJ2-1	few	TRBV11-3	TGTGCCAGCACCAACCCGGGGCCTTACAATGAGCAGTTCTTC	CASTNPGPYNEQFF
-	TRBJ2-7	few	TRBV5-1	TGCGCCAGCAGCTGGGACCTATCAACCTACGAGCAGTACTTC	CASSWDLSTYEQYF
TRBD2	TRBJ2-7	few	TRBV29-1	TGCAGCGTTGAGGGCGCGGGGGGCACCTACGAGCAGTACTTC	CSVEGAGGTYEQYF
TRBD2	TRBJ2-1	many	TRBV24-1	TGTGCCACCAGTGATCCAGTAGCAGCGGGGTACAATGAGCAGTTCTTC	CATSDPVAAGYNEQFF
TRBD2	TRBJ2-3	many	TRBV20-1	TGCAGTGCTAGAGTCGGGGGGAAAGATACGCAGTATTTT	CSARVGGKDTQYF
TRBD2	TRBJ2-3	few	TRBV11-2	TGTGCCAGCAGCTTAGATTATATCAGCGGGGGGGCGATGGATACGCAGTATTTT	CASSLDYISGGAMDTQYF
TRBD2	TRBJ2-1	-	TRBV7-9	TGTGCCAGCAGCTTCGGGACTAGCACGGCTGAGCAGTTCTTC	CASSFGTSTAEQFF
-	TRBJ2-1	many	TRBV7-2	TGTGCCAGCAGCTTCGGGGATTATGCCGACAATGAGCAGTTCTTC	CASSFGDYADNEQFF
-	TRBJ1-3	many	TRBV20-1	TGCAGTGCTAGAGGTTTAAGCTCTGGAAACACCATATATTTT	CSARGLSSGNTIYF
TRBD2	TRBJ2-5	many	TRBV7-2	TGTGCCAGCAGCTACCGGACTAGCGGGGGGCGGGAGACCCAGTACTTC	CASSYRTSGGRETQYF
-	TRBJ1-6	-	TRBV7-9	TGTGCCAGCAGCCTAAGGTCAGAGGATTCACCCCTCCACTTT	CASSLRSEDSPLHF
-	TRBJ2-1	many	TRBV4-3	TGCGCCAGCAAACCTTCAGGCAGCTACAATGAGCAGTTCTTC	CASKPSGSYNEQFF
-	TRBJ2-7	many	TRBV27	TGTGCCAGCAGTCTCCGACTAGTCGACGAGCAGTACTTC	CASSLRLVDEQYF
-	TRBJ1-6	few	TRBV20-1	TGCAGTGCTAGAGATTTTCGGAAAGCCTTCACGGGTTCACCCCTCCACTTT	CSARDFRKAFTGSPLHF
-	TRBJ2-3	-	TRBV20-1	TGCAGTGCCAGACTGATCACAGATACGCAGTATTTT	CSARLITDTQYF
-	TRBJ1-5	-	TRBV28	TGTGCCAGCACCTCCCCGGGGGAAAGACAGCCCCAGCATTTT	CASTSPGERQPQHF
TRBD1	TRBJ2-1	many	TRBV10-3	TGTGCCATCAGTGAGACGACAGGGTACAATGAGCAGTTCTTC	CAISETTGYNEQFF
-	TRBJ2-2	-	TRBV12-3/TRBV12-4	TGTGCCAGCAGTTTGCGGGTTAGGAATTTGTTTTTT	CASSLRVRNLFF
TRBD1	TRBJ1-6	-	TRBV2	TGCGCCAGCAGGAAGGAGACAGGGCTAGATTCACCCCTCCACTTT	CASRKETGLDSPLHF
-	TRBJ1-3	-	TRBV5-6	TGTGCCAGCCGCCGAGGAGAAAACACCATATATTTT	CASRRGENTIYF
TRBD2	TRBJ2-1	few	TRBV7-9	TGTGCCAGCAGCTTAGGACAGACCGCCTCCGGGGGGGATGAGCAGTTCTTC	CASSLGQTASGGDEQFF
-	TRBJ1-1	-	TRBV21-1	TGTGCCAGCAGCCTAAGGACAGGAAATAATGGAACTGAAGCTTTCTTT	CASSLRTGNNGTEAFF
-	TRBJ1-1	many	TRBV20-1	TGCAGTGCTAGCTCAACAGCGAACACTGAAGCTTTCTTT	CSASSTANTEAFF
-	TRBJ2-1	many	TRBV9	TGTGCCAGCAGCGTAGTGGGGGGGGCCGTGAATGAGCAGTTCTTC	CASSVVGGAVNEQFF
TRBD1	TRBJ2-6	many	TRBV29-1	TGCAGCGTCGCTACAGGGGGCGCTGGGGCCAACGTCCTGACTTTC	CSVATGGAGANVLTF
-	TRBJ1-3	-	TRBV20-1	TGCAGTGCTAGAGATCGACAGATGGGAAACACCATATATTTT	CSARDRQMGNTIYF
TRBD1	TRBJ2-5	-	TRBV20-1	TGCAGTGCCGCACAGGGGCCCCAAGAGACCCAGTACTTC	CSAAQGPQETQYF
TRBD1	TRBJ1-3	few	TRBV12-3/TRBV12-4	TGTGCCAGCAGTAGGGACAGGGTACTCGGAAACACCATATATTTT	CASSRDRVLGNTIYF
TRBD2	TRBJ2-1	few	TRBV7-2	TGTGCCAGCAGCTTGGCGGGGGGGCCTGCCTACAATGAGCAGTTCTTC	CASSLAGGPAYNEQFF
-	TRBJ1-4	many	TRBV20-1	TGCAGTGCTAGAGATGGGCGGGGTGCAACTAATGAAAAACTGTTTTTT	CSARDGRGATNEKLFF
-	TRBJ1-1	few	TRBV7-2	TGTGCCAGCAGCTTCCAGGTAAAAAATCCTGAAGCTTTCTTT	CASSFQVKNPEAFF
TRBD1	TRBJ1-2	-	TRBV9	TGTGCCAGCAGCGTAGCGCGGCAGGGGGAAGGCTACACCTTC	CASSVARQGEGYTF
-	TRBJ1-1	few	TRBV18	TGTGCCAGCTCACCACTACTTACAGGGAACACTGAAGCTTTCTTT	CASSPLLTGNTEAFF
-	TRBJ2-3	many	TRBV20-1	TGCAGTGCTAGACCCACTGCTACTTGGGCAGATACGCAGTATTTT	CSARPTATWADTQYF
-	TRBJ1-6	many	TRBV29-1	TGCAGCGTTGCACGGGTCGCCCGGGGTTCACCCCTCCACTTT	CSVARVARGSPLHF
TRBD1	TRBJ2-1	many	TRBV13	TGTGCCAGCAGCGCGCGGACAGGGTGGGATGAGCAGTTCTTC	CASSARTGWDEQFF
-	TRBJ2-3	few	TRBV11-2	TGTGCCAGCAGCCTAAGGGGGAGTAGCCGTAGCACAGATACGCAGTATTTT	CASSLRGSSRSTDTQYF
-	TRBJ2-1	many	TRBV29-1	TGCAGCGCCAAGGACAGCGAGCAGTTCTTC	CSAKDSEQFF
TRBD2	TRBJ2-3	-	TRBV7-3	TGTGCCAGCAGCCGGACTAGCGGGTCGTCAGATACGCAGTATTTT	CASSRTSGSSDTQYF
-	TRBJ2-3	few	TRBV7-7	TGTGCCAGCAGCTTAGGGGAACAGGCTTCAGATACGCAGTATTTT	CASSLGEQASDTQYF